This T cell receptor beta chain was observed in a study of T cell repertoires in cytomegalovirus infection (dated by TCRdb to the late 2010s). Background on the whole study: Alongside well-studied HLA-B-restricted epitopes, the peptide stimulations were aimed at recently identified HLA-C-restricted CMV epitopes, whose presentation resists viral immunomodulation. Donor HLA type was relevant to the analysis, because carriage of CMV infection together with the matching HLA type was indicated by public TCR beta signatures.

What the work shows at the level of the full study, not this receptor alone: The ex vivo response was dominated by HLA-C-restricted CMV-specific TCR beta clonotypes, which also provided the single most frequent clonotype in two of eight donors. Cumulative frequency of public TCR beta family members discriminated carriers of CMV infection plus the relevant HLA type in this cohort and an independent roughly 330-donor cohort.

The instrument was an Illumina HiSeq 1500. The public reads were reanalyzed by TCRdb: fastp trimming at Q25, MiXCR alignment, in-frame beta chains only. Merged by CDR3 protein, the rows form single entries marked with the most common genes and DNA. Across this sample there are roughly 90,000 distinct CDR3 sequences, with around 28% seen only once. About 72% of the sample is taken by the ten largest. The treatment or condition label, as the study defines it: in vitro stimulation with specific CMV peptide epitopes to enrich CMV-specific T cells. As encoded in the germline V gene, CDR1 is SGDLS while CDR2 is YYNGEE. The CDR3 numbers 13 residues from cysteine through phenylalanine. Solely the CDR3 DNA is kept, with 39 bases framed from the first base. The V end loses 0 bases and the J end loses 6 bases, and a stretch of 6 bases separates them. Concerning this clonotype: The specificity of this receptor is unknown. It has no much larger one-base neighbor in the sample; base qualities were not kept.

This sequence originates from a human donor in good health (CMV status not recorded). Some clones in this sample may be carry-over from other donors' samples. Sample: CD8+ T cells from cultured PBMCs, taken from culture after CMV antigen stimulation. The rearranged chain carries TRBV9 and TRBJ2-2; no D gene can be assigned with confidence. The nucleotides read TGTGCCAGCAGCGTAGAAACGGCCGGGGAGCTGTTTTTT. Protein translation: CASSVETAGELFF.